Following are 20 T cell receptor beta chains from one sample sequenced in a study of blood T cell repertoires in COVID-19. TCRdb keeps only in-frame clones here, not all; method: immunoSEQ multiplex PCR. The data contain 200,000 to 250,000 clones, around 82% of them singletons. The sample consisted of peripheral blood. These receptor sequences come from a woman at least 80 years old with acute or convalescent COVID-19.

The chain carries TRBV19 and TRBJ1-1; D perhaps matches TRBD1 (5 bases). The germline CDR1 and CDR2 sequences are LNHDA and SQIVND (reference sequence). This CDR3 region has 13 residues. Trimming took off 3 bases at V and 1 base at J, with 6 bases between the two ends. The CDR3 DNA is TGTGCCAGTAGTATTAGGGGGAACACTGAAGCTTTCTTT. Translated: CASSIRGNTEAFF.

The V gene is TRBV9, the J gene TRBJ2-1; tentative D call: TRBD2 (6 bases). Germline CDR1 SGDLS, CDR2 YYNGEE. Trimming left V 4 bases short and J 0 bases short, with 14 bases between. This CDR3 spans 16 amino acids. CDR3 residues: CASSPRSGSSYNEQFF. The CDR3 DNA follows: TGTGCCAGCAGCCCTAGATCCGGGAGCTCCTACAATGAGCAGTTCTTC. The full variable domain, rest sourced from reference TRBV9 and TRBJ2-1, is DSGVTQTPKHLITATGQRVTLRCSPRSGDLSVYWYQQSLDQGLQFLIQYYNGEERAKGNILERFSAQQFPDLHSELNLSSLELGDSALYFCASSPRSGSSYNEQFFGPGTRLTVL.

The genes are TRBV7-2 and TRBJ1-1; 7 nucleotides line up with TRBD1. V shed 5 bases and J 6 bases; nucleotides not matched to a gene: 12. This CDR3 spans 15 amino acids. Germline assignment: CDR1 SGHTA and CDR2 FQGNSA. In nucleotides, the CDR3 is TGTGCCAGCAGCCTCCACGGACAGGCAGGGCCTGAAGCTTTCTTT. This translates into CASSLHGQAGPEAFF.

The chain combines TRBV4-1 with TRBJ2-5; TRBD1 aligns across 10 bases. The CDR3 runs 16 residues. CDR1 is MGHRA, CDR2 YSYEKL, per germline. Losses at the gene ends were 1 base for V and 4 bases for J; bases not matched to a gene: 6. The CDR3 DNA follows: TGCGCCAGCAGCCAAGGGGGACAGGGGAGGGGAGAGACCCAGTACTTC. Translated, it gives CASSQGGQGRGETQYF.

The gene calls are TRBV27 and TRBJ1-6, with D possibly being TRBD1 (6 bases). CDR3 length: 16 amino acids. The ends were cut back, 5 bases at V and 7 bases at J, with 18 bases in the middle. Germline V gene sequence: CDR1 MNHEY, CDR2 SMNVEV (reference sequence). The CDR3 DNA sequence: TGTGCCAGCAGTCTAAATGGGGGCAGCTGGAATTCACCCCTCCACTTT. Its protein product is CASSLNGGSWNSPLHF.

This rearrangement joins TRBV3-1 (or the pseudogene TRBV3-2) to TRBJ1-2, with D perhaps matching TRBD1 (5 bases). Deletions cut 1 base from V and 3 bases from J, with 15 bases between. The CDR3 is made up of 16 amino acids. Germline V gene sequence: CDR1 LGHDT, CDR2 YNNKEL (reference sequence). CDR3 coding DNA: TGTGCCAGCAGCCAAGCAGGTCAGCTCAGGGACTATGGCTACACCTTC. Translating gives CASSQAGQLRDYGYTF.

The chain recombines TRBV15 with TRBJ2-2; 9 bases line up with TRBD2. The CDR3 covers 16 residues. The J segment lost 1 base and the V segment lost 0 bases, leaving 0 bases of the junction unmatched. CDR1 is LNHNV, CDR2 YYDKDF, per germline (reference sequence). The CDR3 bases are TGTGCCACCAGCAGAGATAGCGGGGGGAACACCGGGGAGCTGTTTTTT. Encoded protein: CATSRDSGGNTGELFF.

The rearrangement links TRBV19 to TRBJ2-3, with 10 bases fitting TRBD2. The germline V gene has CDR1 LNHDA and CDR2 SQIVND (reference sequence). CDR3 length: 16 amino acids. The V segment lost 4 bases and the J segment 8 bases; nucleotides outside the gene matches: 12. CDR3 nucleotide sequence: TGTGCCAGTAGTAGCGACGCAGCGGGGGGGCCGTTTACGCAGTATTTT. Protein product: CASSSDAAGGPFTQYF.

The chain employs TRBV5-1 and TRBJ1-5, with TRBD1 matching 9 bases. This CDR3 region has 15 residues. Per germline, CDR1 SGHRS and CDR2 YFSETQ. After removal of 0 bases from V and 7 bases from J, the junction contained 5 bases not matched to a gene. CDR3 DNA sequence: TGCGCCAGCAGCTTGGATGGACAGGGGAAGCAGCCCCAGCATTTT. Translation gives CASSLDGQGKQPQHF.

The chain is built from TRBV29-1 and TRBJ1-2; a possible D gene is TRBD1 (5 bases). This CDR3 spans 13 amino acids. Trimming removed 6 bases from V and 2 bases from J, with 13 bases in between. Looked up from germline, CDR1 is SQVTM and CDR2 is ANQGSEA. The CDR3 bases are TGCAGCGTCCCCACGGGACTCAACTATGGCTACACCTTC. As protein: CSVPTGLNYGYTF.

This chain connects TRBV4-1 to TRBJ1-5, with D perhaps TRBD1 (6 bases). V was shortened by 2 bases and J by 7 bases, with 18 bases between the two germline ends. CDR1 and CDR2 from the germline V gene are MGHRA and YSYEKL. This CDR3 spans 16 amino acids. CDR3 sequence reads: CASSQPTDRLGQPQHF. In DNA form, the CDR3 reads TGCGCCAGCAGCCAACCCACAGACAGGCTCGGCCAGCCCCAGCATTTT.

The CDR3 loop is CASSLVSGGASRYEQYF. In DNA, the CDR3 is TGTGCCAGCAGCTTGGTTAGCGGGGGGGCTTCTCGGTACGAGCAGTACTTC. The rearrangement uses TRBV5-4 and TRBJ2-7, with 11 bases fitting TRBD2. V trimming: 0 bases; J trimming: 4 bases; junction bases outside the gene matches: 9. The CDR3 spans 17 residues. Germline V CDR1 and CDR2: SGHNT, YYREEE (reference sequence).

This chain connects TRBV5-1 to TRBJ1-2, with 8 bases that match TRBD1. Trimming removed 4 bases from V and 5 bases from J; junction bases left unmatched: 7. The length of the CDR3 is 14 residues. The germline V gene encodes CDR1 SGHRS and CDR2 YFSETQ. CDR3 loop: CASSPQGEEYGYTF. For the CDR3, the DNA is TGCGCCAGCAGCCCACAGGGGGAGGAGTATGGCTACACCTTC. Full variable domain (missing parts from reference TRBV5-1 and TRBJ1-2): KAGVTQTPRYLIKTRGQQVTLSCSPISGHRSVSWYQQTPGQGLQFLFEYFSETQRNKGNFPGRFSGRQFSNSRSEMNVSTLELGDSALYLCASSPQGEEYGYTFGSGTRLTVV.

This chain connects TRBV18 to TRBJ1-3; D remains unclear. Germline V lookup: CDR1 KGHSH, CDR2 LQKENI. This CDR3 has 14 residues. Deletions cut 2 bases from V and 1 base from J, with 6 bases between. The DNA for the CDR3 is TGTGCCAGCTCACCATGGCAGTCTGGAAACACCATATATTTT. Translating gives CASSPWQSGNTIYF. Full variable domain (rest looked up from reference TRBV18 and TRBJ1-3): NAGVMQNPRHLVRRRGQEARLRCSPMKGHSHVYWYRQLPEEGLKFMVYLQKENIIDESGMPKERFSAEFPKEGPSILRIQQVVRGDSAAYFCASSPWQSGNTIYFGEGSWLTVV.

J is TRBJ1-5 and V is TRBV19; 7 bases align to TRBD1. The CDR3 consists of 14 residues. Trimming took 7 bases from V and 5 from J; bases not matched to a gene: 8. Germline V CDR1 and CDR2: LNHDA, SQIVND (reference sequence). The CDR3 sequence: CASTGDREHQPQHF. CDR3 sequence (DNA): TGTGCCAGTACCGGGGACAGAGAACATCAGCCCCAGCATTTT.

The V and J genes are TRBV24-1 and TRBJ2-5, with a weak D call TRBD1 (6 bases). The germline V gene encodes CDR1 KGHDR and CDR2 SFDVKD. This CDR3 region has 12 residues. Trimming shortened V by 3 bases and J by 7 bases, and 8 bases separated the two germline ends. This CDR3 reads CATSDLTGTQYF. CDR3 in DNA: TGTGCCACCAGTGATCTGACAGGGACCCAGTACTTC.

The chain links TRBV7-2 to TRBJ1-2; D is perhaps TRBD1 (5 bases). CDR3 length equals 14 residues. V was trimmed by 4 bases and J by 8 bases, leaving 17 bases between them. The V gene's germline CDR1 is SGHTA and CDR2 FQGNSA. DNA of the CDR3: TGTGCCAGCAGCTCTCGAAGGGGTTTGTTGGGCTACACCTTC. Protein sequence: CASSSRRGLLGYTF. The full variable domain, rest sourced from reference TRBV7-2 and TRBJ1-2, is GAGVSQSPSNKVTEKGKDVELRCDPISGHTALYWYRQSLGQGLEFLIYFQGNSAPDKSGLPSDRFSAERTGGSVSTLTIQRTQQEDSAVYLCASSSRRGLLGYTFGSGTRLTVV.

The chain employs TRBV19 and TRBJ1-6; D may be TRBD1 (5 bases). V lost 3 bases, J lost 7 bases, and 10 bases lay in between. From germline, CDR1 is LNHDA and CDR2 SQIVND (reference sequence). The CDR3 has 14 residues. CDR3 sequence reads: CASSIQRGNSPLHF. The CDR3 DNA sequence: TGTGCCAGTAGTATTCAAAGGGGCAATTCACCCCTCCACTTT.

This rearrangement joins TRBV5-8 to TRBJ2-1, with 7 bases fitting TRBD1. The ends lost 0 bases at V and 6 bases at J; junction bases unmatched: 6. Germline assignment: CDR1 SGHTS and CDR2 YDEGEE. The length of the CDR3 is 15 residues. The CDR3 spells CASSLGDRVSNEQFF. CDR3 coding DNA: TGTGCCAGCAGCTTGGGAGACAGGGTAAGCAATGAGCAGTTCTTC.

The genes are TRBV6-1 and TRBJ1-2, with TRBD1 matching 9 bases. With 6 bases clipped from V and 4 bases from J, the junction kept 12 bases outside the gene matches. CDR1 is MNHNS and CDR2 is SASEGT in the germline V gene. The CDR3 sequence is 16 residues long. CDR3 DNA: TGTGCCAGCAGAGAACAGGGGGCTGAGTTTAGCTATGGCTACACCTTC. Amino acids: CASREQGAEFSYGYTF.